The subject of this entry is one T cell receptor (beta chain). This sample was included in a study of blood T cell repertoires in COVID-19. Profiled with immunoSEQ multiplex PCR; TCRdb holds only in-frame clones, not every one. Of about 81,000 clones in the sample, almost 85% were seen once. The ends were cut back, 5 bases at V and 1 base at J, with 5 bases in the middle. The length of the CDR3 is 11 residues. Germline CDR1 and CDR2: DFQATT and SNEGSKA (reference sequence). The genes are TRBV20-1 and TRBJ1-1; unclear D gene. Material for sequencing was peripheral blood. The source of this sequence is a human donor in a cohort sampled during active COVID-19. The CDR3 here is CSAAPNTEAFF. CDR3 in DNA: TGCAGTGCTGCGCCGAACACTGAAGCTTTCTTT.